One and the same sample provided the 31 T cell receptor beta chains below, sequenced in a study of T cells after yellow fever vaccination. Using its own MiXCR run on the 5' RACE reads, TCRdb lists one record per CDR3 protein. This sample has about 340,000 distinct CDR3 sequences, with roughly 8.7% found just once. Sequencing was performed on PBMCs, taken on the day of the first yellow fever vaccination. The source is a young man who received the YFV17D yellow fever vaccine.

Regarding this clonotype: A read error may produce the germline difference seen at one junction end. V gene TRBV12-3 or TRBV12-4 combines with J gene TRBJ2-6; TRBD1 matches 7 bases. CDR3 length: 17 amino acids. The CDR3 sequence is CASGLRDQGAGANVLTF. The CDR3, as DNA: TGTGCCAGCGGTTTACGTGACCAGGGGGCTGGGGCCAACGTCCTGACTTTC.

The sample holds many counts of this clonotype. The V gene is TRBV4-3, the J gene TRBJ1-1; D is unresolved. CDR1 and CDR2 from the germline V gene are LGHNA and YSLEER. The CDR3 is 13 residues long. The V gene lost 0 bases and the J gene lost 7 bases, with 9 bases spanning the gap. The CDR3 loop is CASSQEHWGEAFF. CDR3 DNA: TGCGCCAGCAGCCAAGAACATTGGGGTGAAGCTTTCTTT.

The chain joins TRBV11-3 to TRBJ2-1; the D call may be TRBD1 or TRBD2 (5 bases each). V shed 5 bases and J shed 7 bases, with 21 bases lying between them. Per germline, CDR1 SGHNT and CDR2 YENEEA. The CDR3 is 16 residues long. The chain's CDR3 is CASSGARDGPRNEQFF. The CDR3 coding sequence is TGTGCCAGCAGCGGAGCCCGGGACGGCCCTCGGAATGAGCAGTTCTTC.

This clonotype was counted a few times. The chain couples TRBV19 to TRBJ1-1; D remains ambiguous. CDR3 size: 14 residues. Germline CDR1 is LNHDA and CDR2 is SQIVND (reference sequence). V gave up 8 bases and J gave up 5 bases, with 18 bases separating them. This chain's CDR3 is CASWPLGKTTEAFF. The DNA of the CDR3 is TGTGCCAGTTGGCCCCTCGGGAAGACGACTGAAGCTTTCTTT.

V usage is TRBV4-3 and J usage is TRBJ1-2, with D possibly TRBD1 on 6 matching bases. The ends were cut back, 5 bases at V and 2 bases at J, with 36 bases in the middle. The V gene's germline CDR1 is LGHNA and CDR2 YSLEER. CDR3 length: 22 residues. The CDR3 nucleotides read TGCGCCAGCAGCTCTCTAAACCTTACCCTCTGGGGAGTAACAGGGTCCAACTATGGCTACACCTTC. It yields the protein CASSSLNLTLWGVTGSNYGYTF.

In this sample, this clonotype turned up a few times. J is TRBJ2-1 and V is TRBV4-2; TRBD2 matches at 15 bases. V trimming: 3 bases; J trimming: 3 bases; junction bases outside the gene matches: 9. The germline CDR1 and CDR2 sequences are LGHNA and YNFKEQ. CDR3 size: 19 residues. The CDR3 nucleotides are TGTGCCAGCAGCCAGCCGGGACTAGCGGGGGGCCGAAACTACAATGAGCAGTTCTTC. Protein: CASSQPGLAGGRNYNEQFF.

The sample holds many counts of this clonotype. The genes are TRBV27 and TRBJ1-1, with D hard to call. V was cut by 5 bases and J by 5 bases, with 18 bases left in between. Germline values: CDR1 MNHEY, CDR2 SMNVEV (reference sequence). This CDR3 comprises 15 residues. The DNA for the CDR3 is TGTGCCAGCAGTCTATTATTCCCGTTTTCGACTGAAGCTTTCTTT. Amino acid sequence: CASSLLFPFSTEAFF.

The chain links TRBV5-1 to TRBJ2-5, with a tentative D call TRBD2 (6 bases). Between the trimmed V and J ends, which lost 9 bases and 5 bases, there was a span of 17 bases. The CDR3 totals 13 residues. CDR1 is SGHRS and CDR2 is YFSETQ in the germline V gene. CDR3 bases: TGCGCCACCTCATCACCGGCGGGGGAGACCCAGTACTTC. Residues: CATSSPAGETQYF. Combining the CDR3 with reference TRBV5-1 and TRBJ2-5 gives the whole variable domain KAGVTQTPRYLIKTRGQQVTLSCSPISGHRSVSWYQQTPGQGLQFLFEYFSETQRNKGNFPGRFSGRQFSNSRSEMNVSTLELGDSALYLCATSSPAGETQYFGPGTRLLVL.

V and J are TRBV4-2 and TRBJ1-2; D uncertain. The V end was cut by 0 bases, the J end by 8 bases, with 13 bases between. Looked up from germline, CDR1 is LGHNA and CDR2 is YNFKEQ. CDR3 length: 14 residues. The CDR3 loop is CASSQDEAGGGYTF. The CDR3 coding sequence is TGTGCCAGCAGCCAAGATGAGGCCGGTGGGGGCTACACCTTC.

The chain has TRBV29-1 and TRBJ2-1, with D maybe TRBD1 (6 bases). V was clipped by 3 bases and J by 4 bases, with 10 bases between them. The CDR3 totals 13 residues. Germline-derived CDR1 and CDR2 are SQVTM and ANQGSEA. The CDR3 is CSVDRGGYNEQFF. CDR3 nucleotides: TGCAGCGTTGACAGGGGTGGATACAATGAGCAGTTCTTC.

The chain joins TRBV6-4 to TRBJ2-5; perhaps D is TRBD1 or TRBD2 (5 bases each). This CDR3 has 15 amino acids. The V end was cut by 4 bases, the J end by 4 bases, with 16 bases between. CDR1 is MRHNA and CDR2 is SNTAGT in the germline V gene. The CDR3 reads CASSVTGSQGETQYF. CDR3 DNA sequence: TGTGCCAGCAGTGTGACGGGAAGTCAGGGAGAGACCCAGTACTTC.

The rearrangement joins TRBV7-2 to TRBJ2-1; a possible D gene is TRBD2 (7 bases). Germline loops: CDR1 SGHTA, CDR2 FQGNSA. V was cut by 0 bases and J by 8 bases, with 14 bases left in between. CDR3 length: 15 residues. The CDR3 DNA sequence: TGTGCCAGCAGCTTAGCGGGGGGGCCGGGGTATGAGCAGTTCTTC. This sequence encodes CASSLAGGPGYEQFF.

In its sample, this clonotype was seen a few times. The chain carries TRBV3-1 and TRBJ2-7, with 7 bases lining up with TRBD1. This CDR3 contains 16 residues. Germline CDR1 LGHDT, CDR2 YNNKEL (reference sequence). Trimming removed 1 base from V and 1 base from J; junction bases left unmatched: 7. The CDR3 DNA reads TGTGCCAGCAGCCAAGGCGGCTACAGGGGATCCTACGAGCAGTACTTC. Residues: CASSQGGYRGSYEQYF.

Many counts were recorded for this clonotype. The chain links TRBV7-3 to TRBJ2-4; no firm D call. The CDR3 is 13 residues long. Trimming removed 1 base from V and 5 bases from J, with 6 bases in between. From germline, CDR1 is SGHTA and CDR2 FQGTGA. The CDR3 nucleotides read TGTGCCAGCAGCTTAAAAGGAGAAAACATTCAGTACTTC. It translates to CASSLKGENIQYF. The whole variable domain, filled in from reference TRBV7-3 and TRBJ2-4, reads GAGVSQTPSNKVTEKGKYVELRCDPISGHTALYWYRQSLGQGPEFLIYFQGTGAADDSGLPNDRFFAVRPEGSVSTLKIQRTERGDSAVYLCASSLKGENIQYFGAGTRLSVL.

This clonotype was recorded at least ten times. The V gene is TRBV19, the J gene TRBJ1-1, with a weak D call TRBD1 (5 bases). CDR1 is LNHDA and CDR2 is SQIVND in the germline V gene (reference sequence). The CDR3 runs 17 residues. Trimming shortened V by 6 bases and J by 4 bases, and 24 bases separated the two germline ends. The CDR3 coding sequence is TGTGCCAGTAGCCCGTGGCAGGGACTCGGTATCAGCACTGAAGCTTTCTTT. Protein product: CASSPWQGLGISTEAFF.

V is TRBV4-1 and J is TRBJ2-3; perhaps TRBD2 as D (7 bases). This CDR3 has 15 residues. Trimming cost V 3 bases and J 4 bases, with 14 bases left between them. The germline V gene encodes CDR1 MGHRA and CDR2 YSYEKL. CDR3 nucleotide sequence: TGCGCCAGCAGCCAGAACGGGGGGCGGCCAGATACGCAGTATTTT. Translation: CASSQNGGRPDTQYF.

This clonotype was detected many times. The V call is TRBV5-6, the J call TRBJ2-7; D remains ambiguous. The CDR3 has 15 amino acids. Germline lookup yields CDR1 SGHDT and CDR2 YYEEEE. With 2 bases removed from V and 1 base from J, the gap between germline ends came to 13 bases. In DNA form, the CDR3 reads TGTGCCAGCAGCTTCGGTACAGTTGGGTCCTACGAGCAGTACGTC. Protein sequence: CASSFGTVGSYEQYV.

The table lists this clonotype with a few counts. This chain joins TRBV6-2 or TRBV6-3 and TRBJ1-2; TRBD1 is a possible D gene (5 bases). CDR1 MNHEY and CDR2 SVGEGT come from the germline V gene. The length of the CDR3 is 14 residues. V was pared by 4 bases and J by 4 bases, with 13 bases between. DNA of the CDR3: TGTGCCAGCAGTTTTAAGGGGCCCGTCTATGGCTACACCTTC. Translation gives CASSFKGPVYGYTF.

The chain combines TRBV7-9 with TRBJ1-1, with D unresolved. V lost 4 bases and J lost 6, with 9 bases in between. Germline CDR1 is SEHNR and CDR2 is FQNEAQ (reference sequence). The CDR3 consists of 12 residues. This CDR3 reads CASSYGLPEAFF. The CDR3 bases are TGTGCCAGCAGCTATGGACTCCCTGAAGCTTTCTTT.

This clonotype has at least ten counts. The chain has TRBV12-3 or TRBV12-4 and TRBJ1-1; no reliable D call. The V and J ends lost 4 bases and 0 bases respectively, with 15 bases between them. The CDR3 length is 16 residues. CDR3 nucleotide sequence: TGTGCCAGCAGTTCCCCAGAAGGAGCCATGAACACTGAAGCTTTCTTT. The encoded protein is CASSSPEGAMNTEAFF.

The sample holds a few counts of this clonotype. This chain connects TRBV4-1 to TRBJ1-5; D is perhaps TRBD1 (5 bases). Germline lookup yields CDR1 MGHRA and CDR2 YSYEKL. The length of the CDR3 is 17 residues. V was pared by 0 bases and J by 4 bases, with 16 bases between. The CDR3 protein is CASSQDEFHGGNQPQHF. The CDR3 DNA follows: TGCGCCAGCAGCCAAGACGAATTCCATGGGGGAAATCAGCCCCAGCATTTT.

The rearrangement joins TRBV12-3 or TRBV12-4 to TRBJ2-3; 8 positions agree with TRBD2. With V trimmed by 6 bases and J by 0 bases, 8 bases remained unmatched. This CDR3 is built from 16 residues. The DNA of the CDR3 is TGTGCCAGCAGCAACCATAGCGGGGCTAGCACAGATACGCAGTATTTT. This gives the protein CASSNHSGASTDTQYF.

This clonotype came up a few times. The J gene is TRBJ2-3, the V gene TRBV30; D is perhaps TRBD2 (7 bases). CDR1 is GTSNPN, CDR2 SVGIG, per germline (reference sequence). The V gene lost 4 bases and the J gene lost 4 bases, with 12 bases spanning the gap. The CDR3 has 13 amino acids. The CDR3 coding sequence is TGTGCCTGGAAGAGGGGGGGGGCAGATACGCAGTATTTT. Protein product: CAWKRGGADTQYF.

The V call is TRBV19, the J call TRBJ1-1, with TRBD1 matching 7 bases. CDR3 length equals 14 residues. In germline, CDR1 is LNHDA, CDR2 SQIVND (reference sequence). With 5 bases clipped from V and 3 bases from J, the junction kept 6 bases outside the gene matches. CDR3 amino acids: CASSLDQGDTEAFF. CDR3 DNA sequence: TGTGCCAGTAGTTTGGACCAGGGGGACACTGAAGCTTTCTTT.

The chain has TRBV9 and TRBJ2-3, with D unresolved. The ends were cut back, 3 bases at V and 4 bases at J, with 18 bases in the middle. Germline V gene data show CDR1 as SGDLS and CDR2 as YYNGEE. The CDR3 contains 16 residues. In nucleotides, the CDR3 is TGTGCCAGCAGCGCACGACTGACGAGAAGCGCAGATACGCAGTATTTT. Translated: CASSARLTRSADTQYF.

The J gene is TRBJ2-6, the V gene TRBV9, with D uncertain. This CDR3 region has 16 residues. V was trimmed by 0 bases and J by 0 bases, leaving 7 bases between them. CDR1 and CDR2 from the germline V gene are SGDLS and YYNGEE. The CDR3 here is CASSVGLSSGANVLTF. Written as DNA, the CDR3 is TGTGCCAGCAGCGTAGGTCTAAGCTCTGGGGCCAACGTCCTGACTTTC.

The CDR3 loop is CSAGDDGYTF. DNA of the CDR3: TGCAGCGCCGGAGATGATGGCTACACCTTC. This chain uses TRBV29-1 with TRBJ1-2; no clear D gene. The V and J ends lost 7 bases and 6 bases respectively, with 9 bases between them. This CDR3 has 10 residues. In germline, CDR1 is SQVTM, CDR2 ANQGSEA.

This clonotype was counted at least ten times. The genes are TRBV19 and TRBJ2-3; the D gene could be TRBD1 or TRBD2 (5 bases each). The CDR3 is made up of 14 amino acids. Germline loops: CDR1 LNHDA, CDR2 SQIVND (reference sequence). V was shortened by 6 bases and J by 2 bases, with 12 bases between the two germline ends. Here the CDR3 reads CASSPSGATDTQYF. The DNA for the CDR3 is TGTGCCAGTAGCCCATCCGGGGCCACAGATACGCAGTATTTT. The full variable domain, in which reference TRBV19 and TRBJ2-3 provide the parts outside the CDR3, is DGGITQSPKYLFRKEGQNVTLSCEQNLNHDAMYWYRQDPGQGLRLIYYSQIVNDFQKGDIAEGYSVSREKKESFPLTVTSAQKNPTAFYLCASSPSGATDTQYFGPGTRLTVL.

On this clonotype: A junction boundary mismatches the germline segment, possibly from a read error. The chain combines TRBV2 with TRBJ1-3; 9 bases fit TRBD1. The CDR3 has 17 residues. Germline V gene sequence: CDR1 SNHLY, CDR2 FYNNEI. CDR3 sequence: CAISLRDRENSGNTIYF. CDR3 DNA sequence: TGTGCCATCAGTTTAAGGGACAGGGAGAATTCTGGAAACACCATATATTTT. Drawing the rest from reference TRBV2 and TRBJ1-3, the complete variable domain is EPEVTQTPSHQVTQMGQEVILRCVPISNHLYFYWYRQILGQKVEFLVSFYNNEISEKSEIFDDQFSVERPDGSNFTLKIRSTKLEDSAMYFCAISLRDRENSGNTIYFGEGSWLTVV.

The chain combines TRBV7-7 with TRBJ2-3, with TRBD2 as a possible D gene (5 bases). V was pared by 1 base and J by 4 bases, with 18 bases between. Germline values: CDR1 SSHAT, CDR2 FNYEAQ (reference sequence). The CDR3 has 17 residues. The chain's CDR3 is CASSLGALGSGADTQYF. The CDR3 bases are TGTGCCAGCAGCTTAGGGGCTTTAGGGAGCGGCGCAGATACGCAGTATTTT.

The chain couples TRBV7-8 to TRBJ2-1, with D uncertain. The CDR3 length is 14 residues. CDR1 SGHVS and CDR2 FQNEAQ come from the germline V gene. The V and J ends lost 1 base and 8 bases respectively, with 12 bases between them. The CDR3, as DNA: TGTGCCAGCAGCTTAGTCGACGGGTTCCATGAGCAGTTCTTC. This sequence encodes CASSLVDGFHEQFF.